This T cell receptor beta chain was observed in a study of monozygotic twins with cystic fibrosis. Study context: Libraries were built from around 2.8 micrograms of fragmented DNA using around 16 PCR cycles.

Broader study findings: Monozygotic CF twin pairs shared significantly more nucleotide-identical clonotypes than unrelated CF individuals did. Age, concordance and disease severity did not associate with shared CDR3 numbers. J usage was most co-twin-similar in 8 of 16 pairs, V in 13.

The CDR3 sequence is 13 residues long. The germline gives CDR1 MNHNS, CDR2 SASEGT. V was trimmed by 7 bases and J by 0 bases, leaving 8 bases between them. The protocol was immunoSEQ multiplex PCR, while the TCRdb copy is restricted to in-frame clones and leaves out a portion. The sample lists about 15,000 clones; just under 95% were seen once. On this clone itself: Antigen: not known.

The specimen was blood. The receptor was derived from a girl aged 2 to 9 with cystic fibrosis. The rearrangement uses TRBV6-1 and TRBJ2-3; D remains unclear. CDR3: CASKVMSTDTQYF. CDR3 bases: TGTGCCAGCAAGGTGATGAGCACAGATACGCAGTATTTT.